This TCR beta chain was observed in a study of shared clonotypes between healthy human individuals. Study findings and constraints: Clonotypes which were not shared had lower generation probabilities than clonotypes that all four donors shared. What naive subsets generally showed was a larger estimated richness than memory subsets showed. Incompleteness in sorted-subset sequencing, despite large depth, was shown by rarefaction.

Sequencing used immunoSEQ multiplex PCR; TCRdb keeps in-frame clones, though not all of them. The repertoire holds roughly 1.4 million clones, approximately 98.5% seen once, with approximately 0.4% in the top ten. After removal of 0 bases from V and 7 bases from J, the junction contained 3 bases not matched to a gene. This CDR3 spans 14 amino acids. CDR1 is ENHRY, CDR2 SYGVKD, per germline. Notes on this clone: Its specificity is unknown.

The sequencing input was naive CD4+ T cells sorted from blood. Subset described: CD45RA+ positively selected. The source is a man aged 25-45 years in good health. V and J are TRBV10-3 and TRBJ2-1, with 7 bases that match TRBD2. In nucleotides, the CDR3 is TGTGCCATCAGTGAGTCTCTAGCGGTGAATGAGCAGTTCTTC. Protein product: CAISESLAVNEQFF.